Listed here is a single TCR beta chain. The specificity of this receptor is unknown. Base qualities are not at hand, and no much larger clone is one base apart. Library generation was performed with the immunoSEQ multiplex PCR assay. For the multiplex PCR, a mixture combining 60 forward primers for TCR Vbeta segments and 13 reverse primers for TCR Jbeta segments was used. A multiplex PCR assay on genomic DNA amplified the CDR3 region of rearranged TCR beta genes. The amplified TCR beta libraries were sequenced on the Illumina HiSeq System as 87-base-pair reads. Per the authors' processing: Across the roughly 640 repertoires, a later analysis counted 60 million to 90 million unique TCR beta chains, some 11 million of which were shared by at least two donors. A nearest-neighbor algorithm error-corrected the raw reads and collapsed the reads into unique sequences, merging closely related sequences to remove PCR and sequencing errors. To assign V, D and J gene segments, CDR3 sequences were aligned to IMGT reference sequences. For a sequence to be retained, at least a six-nucleotide match to both a V gene segment and a J gene segment was required. Rearrangements were classified as productive when the CDR3 lacked stop codons and remained in frame with V and J, and all other rearrangements were classified as non-productive. CDR3 was defined by IMGT convention, running from the second conserved V-encoded cysteine to the conserved J-encoded phenylalanine. Sequences without an unambiguous match to a single V gene segment were excluded from the earlier analysis of about 630 of the donors. In an earlier analysis of a few hundred of the donors, V segments were called functional above 56.7% productive rearrangements and were called segregating when the between-donor standard deviation exceeded 5%. A statistical classification framework was developed to diagnose cytomegalovirus status using the catalog of TCR beta chain sequences. A later analysis assigned V and J genes by comparing TCR nucleotide sequences with IMGT/GENE-DB human TR gene sequences. The TCRdist pipeline was used in a later analysis to assign CDR3 sequences and most-parsimonious VDJ recombination scenarios. In a later analysis, every TCR beta chain was defined by the combination of its CDR3 amino acid sequence and its V-gene family, and reads without a unique V-gene family were dropped. As a way to deal with suspected cross-contamination and a sequencing artifact, a later analysis dropped approximately 590 nucleotide sequences that were highly shared and had low generation probability. For each public chain, a later analysis derived a clonal expansion index from normalized ranks of inferred template counts within each repertoire. Generation probabilities in a later analysis came from a VDJ recombination model fitted to out-of-frame rearrangements, and those results were checked against IGoR. In a later analysis, TCR-TCR, TCR-HLA and TCR-CMV co-occurrence was scored with hypergeometric tests, and a repertoire-size bias correction was applied to TCR pairs. In a later analysis, false discovery rates were estimated by permuting HLA or CMV assignments 20 times. In a later analysis, co-occurring TCRs were grouped using DBSCAN, with TCRdist sequence similarity added in when clustering inside HLA-allele-positive subsets. For co-occurrence clustering, repertoires with fewer than 30,000 or more than 120,000 public chains were excluded, along with four to six repertoires with anomalous nucleotide sharing. TCRdb's version of the immuneACCESS table is confined to in-frame rearrangements and falls short of the full clone set. An unresolved V gene accounts for under half of the shortfall where checked; the remainder is of unknown origin. V, J and clone size reflect that table, while D and trimming were determined from the DNA. For this sample the table gives around 94,000 clones, of which about 81% were detected only once. 2.1% of the sample is in the top ten clones.

The cohort consisted of some 730 healthy bone marrow donors. At the time of sampling, every cohort member was nominally healthy, though immune exposures that went unrecorded were likely present. The donor tested CMV seronegative and was one of the 352 seronegative cohort members. Every donor gave a peripheral blood sample, and the peripheral blood mononuclear cells from that sample were used for TCR beta sequencing. Genomic DNA extraction from the blood cell samples was performed with the Qiagen DNeasy Blood Extraction Kit. The data stem from a study of cytomegalovirus exposure and HLA in healthy donors (dated by TCRdb to 2015 to 2018). For the wider study: In an earlier analysis of 550 to 750 of the donors, about 260 Gb of sequence data and 117 million unique TCR beta sequences from about 190 million T cells were reported. About 300 gigabases of sequencing data and 80 million or so unique TCR sequences were included in an early release covering about 700 HLA-typed donors. Among the roughly 380 genotyped donors, 75% to 90% belonged to the genetic ancestry cluster associated with self-reported Caucasian donors. The study was designed to test whether signatures of past pathogen exposure could be identified by cataloging public T cell receptors. The study profiled the T cell repertoires of about 720 subjects by immunosequencing and related them to cytomegalovirus serostatus. Besides the first cohort of 666 subjects, a separate validation cohort made up of roughly 120 different subjects was used. High-throughput TCR immunosequencing, statistical association of individual TCRs with disease status, and machine learning were combined to predict cytomegalovirus infection status. A later analysis re-analyzed previously published TCR beta repertoires from about 730 donors and added high-resolution HLA genotyping to study TCR occurrence patterns. The later analysis used no new phenotypic data to find candidate immune exposures, relying instead on TCR beta sequences and their occurrence across donors. An earlier analysis of some 600 of the donors applied high-throughput TCR beta sequencing to assess whether each TCR beta V gene segment acted as functional or pseudogenic. Alongside the repertoire data, information on donor age, sex, ethnicity and CMV serostatus was compiled. A later genetic analysis used genome-wide SNP genotypes for about 60% of the 666 donors, treating that subset as a discovery cohort. Every repertoire in the discovery cohort had been generated on one and the same sequencing platform. Both class I and class II loci were covered by HLA typing, at four-digit resolution. Typing coverage differed by locus: A, B, C, DRB1 and DQB1 were typed in roughly 629-630 donors, DQA1 in about 550, DPA1 in 600 to 610, and DPB1 in 472. Because of strong linkage in the cohort, roughly five DR-DQ haplotypes were treated as single units for association and clustering. Across around 400 genotyped donors of the cohort, an average of roughly 230,000 unique TCR beta nucleotide sequences per donor were sequenced, and 15% to 20% of those sequences were non-productive.

Study-wide conclusions, independent of this receptor: Because HLA typing was unavailable for some donors at each locus, only the typed subset was used in association tests. The classifier was reported to diagnose cytomegalovirus status with high specificity and sensitivity in both the original cohort and the validation cohort. A further reported finding was that TCR beta sequences accurately predicted the HLA-A and HLA-B alleles for most subjects in the first cohort. Only TCR beta chains were sequenced in this cohort, and the absence of alpha or paired-chain data limited detectable features. CMV serostatus was the only immune exposure information available for the cohort. In an earlier analysis of 587 of the donors, most TCR beta V segments appeared in productive rearrangements about 87% or about 30% of the time, broadly matching IMGT annotations. Most CMV-associated TCR beta chains appeared to be HLA-restricted in a later analysis, and the HLA associations seemed to be driven largely by CMV exposure. According to the authors, the approach could potentially be generalized to other disease states and immunological phenotypes. Over 15 rarely observed V segments, including chromosome 9 orphons, were excluded from the earlier analysis of 550 to 700 of the donors because counts were too low. The sequencing pipeline was judged likely to have produced a cluster of highly shared sequence variants as a technical artifact. When HLA alleles, especially DR and DQ, strongly co-occurred, attributing TCR associations to individual alleles was difficult. Linkage disequilibrium might explain the correlated functional status among segregating V segments, but an unknown experimental factor could not be excluded. A total of roughly 160 TCR beta chains were listed by the study as associated with cytomegalovirus. Presence/absence analyses assumed roughly uniform sequencing depth across donors, an assumption that may not hold. At a false discovery rate of 0.05, a later analysis linked around 15,000 TCR beta sequences to specific HLA alleles. Most TCR sequences were seen in very few donors, while some public TCRs were found in many individuals. Three of the identified cytomegalovirus-associated TCR beta chains were confirmed in vitro to be specific for cytomegalovirus antigens. An association between a missense DCLRE1C variant and V-gene and J-gene trimming of TCR beta chains was found in a later genetic analysis and replicated in an independent cohort. Compared with equally common non-associated chains, HLA-associated TCR beta chains in a later analysis were more clonally expanded and had lower generation probabilities. A later analysis reported that several top co-occurrence clusters appeared linked to parvovirus B19, influenza, CMV and Epstein-Barr virus. According to a later analysis, TCR association rates differed among HLA loci, with DRB1 alleles showing the most associated TCRs and HLA-C alleles showing the fewest. Compared with the roughly 720-donor mean, donors in an Asian-associated ancestry cluster had fewer N-insertions in productive TCRs, according to a later genetic analysis.

The source material was PBMCs. The TCR sequence derives from a man younger than 30 in good health and CMV-seronegative.

The CDR3 is CASSTRQGVEQYF. The DNA sequence is TGTGCCAGCAGCACCCGACAGGGGGTCGAGCAGTACTTC. The chain couples TRBV9 to TRBJ2-7, and 9 bases in between align with TRBD1. The CDR3, cysteine through phenylalanine, is 13 amino acids long. The DNA shown is the 39-base CDR3, in frame from base 1. CDR1 SGDLS and CDR2 YYNGEE were looked up in the germline V gene. Germline trimming amounts to 4 bases on V and 6 bases on J, with 5 as the count of junction bases outside the gene matches. With the portions outside the CDR3 filled from the reference TRBV9 and TRBJ2-7 genes, the complete variable region becomes DSGVTQTPKHLITATGQRVTLRCSPRSGDLSVYWYQQSLDQGLQFLIQYYNGEERAKGNILERFSAQQFPDLHSELNLSSLELGDSALYFCASSTRQGVEQYFGPGTRLTVT.